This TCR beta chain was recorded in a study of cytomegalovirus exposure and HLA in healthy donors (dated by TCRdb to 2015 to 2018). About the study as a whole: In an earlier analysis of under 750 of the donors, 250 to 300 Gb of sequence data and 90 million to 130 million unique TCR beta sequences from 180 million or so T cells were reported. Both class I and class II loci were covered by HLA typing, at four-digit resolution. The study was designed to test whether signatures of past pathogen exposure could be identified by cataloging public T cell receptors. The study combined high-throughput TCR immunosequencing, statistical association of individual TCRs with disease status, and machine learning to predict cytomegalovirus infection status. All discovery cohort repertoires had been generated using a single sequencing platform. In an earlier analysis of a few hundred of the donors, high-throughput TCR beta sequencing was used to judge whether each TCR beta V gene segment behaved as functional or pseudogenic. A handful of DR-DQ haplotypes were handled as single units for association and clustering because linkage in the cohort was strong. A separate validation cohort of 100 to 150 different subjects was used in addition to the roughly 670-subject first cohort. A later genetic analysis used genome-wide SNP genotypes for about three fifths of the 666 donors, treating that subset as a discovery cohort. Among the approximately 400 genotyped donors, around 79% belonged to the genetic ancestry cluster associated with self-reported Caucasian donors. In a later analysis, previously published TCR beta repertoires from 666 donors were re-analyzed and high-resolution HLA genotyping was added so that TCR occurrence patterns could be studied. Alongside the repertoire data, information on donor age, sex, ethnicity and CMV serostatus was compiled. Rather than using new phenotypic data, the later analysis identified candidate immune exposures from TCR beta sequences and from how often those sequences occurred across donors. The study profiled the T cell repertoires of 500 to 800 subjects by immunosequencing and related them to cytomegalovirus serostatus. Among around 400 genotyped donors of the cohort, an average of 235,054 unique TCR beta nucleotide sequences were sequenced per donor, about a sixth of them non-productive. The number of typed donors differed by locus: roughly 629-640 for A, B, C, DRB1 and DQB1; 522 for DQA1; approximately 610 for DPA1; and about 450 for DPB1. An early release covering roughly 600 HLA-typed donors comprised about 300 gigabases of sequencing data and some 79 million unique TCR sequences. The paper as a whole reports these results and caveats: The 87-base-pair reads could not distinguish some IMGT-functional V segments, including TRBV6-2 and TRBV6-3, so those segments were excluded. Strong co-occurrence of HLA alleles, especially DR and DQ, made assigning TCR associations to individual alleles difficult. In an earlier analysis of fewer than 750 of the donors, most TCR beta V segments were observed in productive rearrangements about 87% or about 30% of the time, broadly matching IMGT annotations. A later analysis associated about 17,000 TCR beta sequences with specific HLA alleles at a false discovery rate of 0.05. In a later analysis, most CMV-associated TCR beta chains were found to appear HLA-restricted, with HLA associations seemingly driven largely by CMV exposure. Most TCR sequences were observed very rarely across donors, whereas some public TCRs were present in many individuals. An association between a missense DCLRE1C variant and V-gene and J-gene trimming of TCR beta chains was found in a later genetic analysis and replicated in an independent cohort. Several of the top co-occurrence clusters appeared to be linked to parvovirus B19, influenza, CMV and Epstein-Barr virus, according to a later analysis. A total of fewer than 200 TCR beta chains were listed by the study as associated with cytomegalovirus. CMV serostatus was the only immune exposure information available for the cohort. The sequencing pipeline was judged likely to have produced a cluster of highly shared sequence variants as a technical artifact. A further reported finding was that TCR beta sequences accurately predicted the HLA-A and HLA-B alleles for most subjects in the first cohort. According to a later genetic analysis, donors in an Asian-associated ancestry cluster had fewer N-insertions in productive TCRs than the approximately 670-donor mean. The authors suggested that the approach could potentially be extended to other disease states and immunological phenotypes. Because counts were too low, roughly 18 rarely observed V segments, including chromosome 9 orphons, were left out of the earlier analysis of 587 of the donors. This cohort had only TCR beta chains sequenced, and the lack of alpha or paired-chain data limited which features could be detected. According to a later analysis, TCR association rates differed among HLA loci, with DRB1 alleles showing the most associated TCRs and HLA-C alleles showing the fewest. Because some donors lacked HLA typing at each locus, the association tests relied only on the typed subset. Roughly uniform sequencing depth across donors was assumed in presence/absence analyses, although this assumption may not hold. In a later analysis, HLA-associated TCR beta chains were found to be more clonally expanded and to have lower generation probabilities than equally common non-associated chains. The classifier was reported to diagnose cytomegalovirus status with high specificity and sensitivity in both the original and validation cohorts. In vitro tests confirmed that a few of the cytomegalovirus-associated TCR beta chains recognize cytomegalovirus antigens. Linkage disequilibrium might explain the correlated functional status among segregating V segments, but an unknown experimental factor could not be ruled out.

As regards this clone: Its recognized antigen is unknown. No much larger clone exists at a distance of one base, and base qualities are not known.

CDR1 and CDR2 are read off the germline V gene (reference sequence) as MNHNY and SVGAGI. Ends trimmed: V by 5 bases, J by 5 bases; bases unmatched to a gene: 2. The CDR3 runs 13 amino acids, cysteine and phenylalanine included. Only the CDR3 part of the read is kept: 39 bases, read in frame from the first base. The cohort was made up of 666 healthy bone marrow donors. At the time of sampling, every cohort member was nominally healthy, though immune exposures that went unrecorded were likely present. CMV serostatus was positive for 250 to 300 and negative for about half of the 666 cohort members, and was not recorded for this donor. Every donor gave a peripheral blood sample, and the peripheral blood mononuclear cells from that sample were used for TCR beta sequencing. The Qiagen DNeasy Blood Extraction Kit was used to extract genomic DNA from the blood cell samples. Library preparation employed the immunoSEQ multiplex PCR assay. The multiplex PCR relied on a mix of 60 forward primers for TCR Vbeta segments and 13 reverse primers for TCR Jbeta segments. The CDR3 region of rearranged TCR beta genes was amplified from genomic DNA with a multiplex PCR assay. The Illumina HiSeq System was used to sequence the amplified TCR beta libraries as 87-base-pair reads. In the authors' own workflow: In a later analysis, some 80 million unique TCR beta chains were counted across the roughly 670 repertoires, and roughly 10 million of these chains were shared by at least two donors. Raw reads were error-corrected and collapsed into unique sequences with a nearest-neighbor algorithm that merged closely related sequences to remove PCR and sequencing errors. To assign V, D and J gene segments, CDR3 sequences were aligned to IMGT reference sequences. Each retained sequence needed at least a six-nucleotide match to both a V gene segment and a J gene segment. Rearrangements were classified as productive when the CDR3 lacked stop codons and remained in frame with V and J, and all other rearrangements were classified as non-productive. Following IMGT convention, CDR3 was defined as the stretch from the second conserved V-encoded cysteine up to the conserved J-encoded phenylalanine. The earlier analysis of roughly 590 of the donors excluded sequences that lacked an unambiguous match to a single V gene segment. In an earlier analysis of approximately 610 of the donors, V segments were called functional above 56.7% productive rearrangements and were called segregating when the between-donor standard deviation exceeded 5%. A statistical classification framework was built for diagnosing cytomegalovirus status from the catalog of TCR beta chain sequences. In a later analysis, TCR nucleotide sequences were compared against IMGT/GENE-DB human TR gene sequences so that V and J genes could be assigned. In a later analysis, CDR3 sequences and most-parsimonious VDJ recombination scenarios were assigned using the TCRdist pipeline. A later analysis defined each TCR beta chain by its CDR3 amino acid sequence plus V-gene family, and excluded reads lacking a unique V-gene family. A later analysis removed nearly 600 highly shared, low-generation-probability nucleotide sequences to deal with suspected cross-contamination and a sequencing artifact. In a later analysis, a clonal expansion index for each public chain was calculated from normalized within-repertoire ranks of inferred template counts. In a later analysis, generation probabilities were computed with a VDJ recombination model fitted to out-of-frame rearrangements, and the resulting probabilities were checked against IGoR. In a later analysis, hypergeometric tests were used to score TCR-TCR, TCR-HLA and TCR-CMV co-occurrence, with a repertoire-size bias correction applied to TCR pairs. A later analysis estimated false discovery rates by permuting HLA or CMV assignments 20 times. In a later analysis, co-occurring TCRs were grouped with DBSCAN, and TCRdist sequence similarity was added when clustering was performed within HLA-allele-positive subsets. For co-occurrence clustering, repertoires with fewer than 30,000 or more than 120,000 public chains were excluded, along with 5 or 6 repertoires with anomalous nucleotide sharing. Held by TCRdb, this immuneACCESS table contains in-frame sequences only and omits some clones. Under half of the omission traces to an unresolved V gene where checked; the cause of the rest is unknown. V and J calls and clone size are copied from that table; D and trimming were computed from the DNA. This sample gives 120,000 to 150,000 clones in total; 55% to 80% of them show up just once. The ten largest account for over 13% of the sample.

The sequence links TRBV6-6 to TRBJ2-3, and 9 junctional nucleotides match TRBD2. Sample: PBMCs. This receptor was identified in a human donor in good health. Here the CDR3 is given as CASSMTSGDTQYF. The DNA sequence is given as TGTGCCAGCAGTATGACTAGCGGAGATACGCAGTATTTT.